Presented here are 29 T cell receptor beta chains from one specimen sequenced in a study of cytomegalovirus exposure and HLA in healthy donors. 60 Vbeta and 13 Jbeta primers were used in PCR. The repertoire was sequenced with immunoSEQ multiplex PCR; TCRdb's copy has only in-frame clones and lacks some. The profile shows about 190,000 clones, around 87% of them singletons. Sequencing was done on a sample of PBMCs. The receptors shown here come from a man aged 25 to 40 in good health and CMV-seronegative.

This chain connects TRBV11-2 to TRBJ2-7; 11 nucleotides agree with TRBD2. There are 16 residues in the CDR3. Per the germline V gene, CDR1 is SGHAT and CDR2 is FQNNGV. V trimming: 5 bases; J trimming: 7 bases; junction bases outside the gene matches: 13. The CDR3: CASSLKTSGIPGEQYF. DNA of the CDR3: TGTGCCAGCAGCCTAAAGACTAGCGGGATTCCTGGAGAGCAGTACTTC.

V gene TRBV6-6 combines with J gene TRBJ1-2; 7 positions match TRBD1. This CDR3 has 15 residues. Germline trimming cut 5 bases from V and 1 base from J; bases unmatched to any gene: 7. Germline V gives CDR1 MNHNY, CDR2 SVGAGI (reference sequence). CDR3 in DNA: TGTGCCAGCAGTCGACCGGGACAGATTAACTATGGCTACACCTTC. Translated, it gives CASSRPGQINYGYTF.

The chain uses TRBV5-4 and TRBJ2-4; the D gene is possibly TRBD1 (5 bases). Germline loops: CDR1 SGHNT, CDR2 YYREEE (reference sequence). The CDR3 length is 15 residues. V was trimmed by 7 bases and J by 2 bases, leaving 16 bases between them. Here the CDR3 reads CASSAGYGSKNIQYF. CDR3 nucleotides: TGTGCCAGCTCGGCAGGGTACGGGTCCAAAAACATTCAGTACTTC.

The rearrangement joins TRBV27 to TRBJ1-4; TRBD1 matches at 9 bases. The CDR3 runs to 16 residues. V was pared by 5 bases and J by 7 bases, with 11 bases of the junction left unmatched. The V gene's germline CDR1 is MNHEY and CDR2 SMNVEV (reference sequence). The chain's CDR3 is CASSTNQQGASEKLFF. In nucleotides, the CDR3 is TGTGCCAGCAGTACCAACCAACAGGGGGCCAGTGAAAAACTGTTTTTT. The complete variable domain, with remaining parts taken from reference TRBV27 and TRBJ1-4, reads EAQVTQNPRYLITVTGKKLTVTCSQNMNHEYMSWYRQDPGLGLRQIYYSMNVEVTDKGDVPEGYKVSRKEKRNFPLILESPSPNQTSLYFCASSTNQQGASEKLFFGSGTQLSVL.

V gene TRBV19 combines with J gene TRBJ1-5; 9 bases are a match to TRBD1. CDR3 length: 16 amino acids. The germline gives CDR1 LNHDA, CDR2 SQIVND (reference sequence). V trimming: 6 bases; J trimming: 5 bases; junction bases outside the gene matches: 11. CDR3 loop: CASRGGTGIRDQPQHF. As DNA, the CDR3 is TGTGCCAGTAGGGGAGGGACAGGGATTCGGGATCAGCCCCAGCATTTT.

There are a few counts of this clone. The CDR3 is CASRPGGRARNSGANVLTF. The CDR3 DNA follows: TGTGCCAGCAGGCCCGGCGGGAGGGCTCGAAACTCTGGGGCCAACGTCCTGACTTTC. The genes are TRBV2 and TRBJ2-6, with 9 bases aligning to TRBD2. V shed 6 bases, J shed 0 bases, and the junction held 12 bases outside the gene matches. CDR1 is SNHLY, CDR2 FYNNEI, per germline. This CDR3 region has 19 residues.

The chain has TRBV18 and TRBJ2-5; a weak D match, TRBD1 (7 bases). This CDR3 region has 14 residues. In germline, CDR1 is KGHSH, CDR2 LQKENI. Trimming left V 0 bases short and J 11 bases short, with 16 bases between. CDR3: CASSPPETGRQQYF. CDR3 nucleotides: TGTGCCAGCTCACCACCGGAGACAGGGAGGCAGCAGTACTTC. Complete variable domain (other parts from reference TRBV18 and TRBJ2-5): NAGVMQNPRHLVRRRGQEARLRCSPMKGHSHVYWYRQLPEEGLKFMVYLQKENIIDESGMPKERFSAEFPKEGPSILRIQQVVRGDSAAYFCASSPPETGRQQYFGPGTRLLVL.

As for this clone: The germline gene is not matched at one end of the junction; a read error may be the cause. The V call is TRBV6-6, the J call TRBJ2-6; D is perhaps TRBD1 (5 bases). Germline assignment: CDR1 MNHNY and CDR2 SVGAGI (reference sequence). This CDR3 is 12 amino acids long. CDR3 sequence: CASTSGANGLTF. In nucleotides, the CDR3 is TGTGCCAGCACCTCTGGGGCCAACGGCCTGACTTTC.

The rearrangement uses TRBV6-6 and TRBJ2-5; D ambiguous. The J call is uncertain, as TRBJ2-7 better fits the DNA end. CDR1 is MNHNY, CDR2 SVGAGI, per germline (reference sequence). The CDR3 totals 14 residues. CDR3 coding DNA: TGTGCCAGCAGCGCCCGCGAGGAGCTTTCCGAGCAGTACTTC. This gives the protein CASSAREELSEQYF.

This clone was seen a handful of times. The chain recombines TRBV27 with TRBJ1-2; D not certain. CDR1 is MNHEY and CDR2 is SMNVEV in the germline V gene (reference sequence). The V and J ends lost 3 bases and 8 bases respectively, with 13 bases between them. CDR3 length: 13 residues. The CDR3 bases are TGTGCCAGCAGTTTTTTAGGGAGTCAGGGCTACACCTTC. Its protein is CASSFLGSQGYTF.

The chain is built from TRBV29-1 and TRBJ2-3; TRBD2 might be the D (6 bases). The length of the CDR3 is 14 residues. The germline V and J ends were trimmed by 3 bases and 0 bases, with 10 bases remaining between them. Germline V gene data show CDR1 as SQVTM and CDR2 as ANQGSEA. CDR3 nucleotide sequence: TGCAGCGTTGATTTTGGGGGGAGCACAGATACGCAGTATTTT. Translation: CSVDFGGSTDTQYF.

This rearrangement joins TRBV19 to TRBJ1-2; no definite D call. Trimming took off 2 bases at V and 7 bases at J, with 5 bases between the two ends. The germline V gene encodes CDR1 LNHDA and CDR2 SQIVND (reference sequence). This CDR3 comprises 11 residues. The CDR3 region is CASSIPSGYTF. DNA for the CDR3: TGTGCCAGTAGTATACCGAGTGGCTACACCTTC.

The chain links TRBV4-2 to TRBJ2-4; tentative D call: TRBD2 (7 bases). CDR3 size: 19 residues. The ends were cut back, 5 bases at V and 1 base at J, with 24 bases in the middle. Germline CDR1 reads LGHNA; CDR2 reads YNFKEQ. As DNA, the CDR3 is TGTGCCAGCAGCAAGGGGGGGGGTAACTGGTACTCGGCCAAAAACATTCAGTACTTC. Translating it yields CASSKGGGNWYSAKNIQYF.

The chain joins TRBV27 to TRBJ1-2; D perhaps matches TRBD1 (5 bases). The V end was cut by 0 bases, the J end by 0 bases, with 20 bases between. Germline V gene data show CDR1 as MNHEY and CDR2 as SMNVEV (reference sequence). This CDR3 comprises 19 residues. Here the CDR3 reads CASSLSRKPRDSSNYGYTF. DNA for the CDR3: TGTGCCAGCAGTTTATCGCGAAAACCAAGGGACTCCTCTAACTATGGCTACACCTTC.

The chain joins TRBV7-8 to TRBJ1-1, with D perhaps matching TRBD1 (5 bases). Looked up from germline, CDR1 is SGHVS and CDR2 is FQNEAQ. This CDR3 spans 15 amino acids. V lost 1 base and J lost 0, with 9 bases in between. CDR3 in amino acids: CASSLVRGMNTEAFF. DNA for the CDR3: TGTGCCAGCAGCTTAGTGCGGGGCATGAACACTGAAGCTTTCTTT.

This clone was detected only a few times. CDR3 loop: CASSQLQGSGANVLTF. The CDR3 DNA follows: TGTGCCAGCTCACAATTACAGGGTTCTGGGGCCAACGTCCTGACTTTC. This sequence joins TRBV18 and TRBJ2-6; a possible D gene is TRBD1 (6 bases). V was cut by 4 bases and J by 1 base, with 11 bases left in between. The germline V gene encodes CDR1 KGHSH and CDR2 LQKENI. The CDR3 extends over 16 amino acids.

The chain has TRBV29-1 and TRBJ2-2; D might be TRBD1 (5 bases). The CDR3 sequence is 14 residues long. Trimming removed 7 bases from V and 0 bases from J, with 12 bases in between. Germline assignment: CDR1 SQVTM and CDR2 ANQGSEA. The CDR3 DNA reads as TGCAGCGCCCGAAGGGGTACGAACACCGGGGAGCTGTTTTTT. Amino acid sequence: CSARRGTNTGELFF.

This chain links TRBV11-1 with TRBJ1-4; 7 nucleotides line up with TRBD1. After removal of 4 bases from V and 10 bases from J, the junction contained 9 bases not matched to a gene. The CDR3 totals 14 residues. Germline values: CDR1 SGHAT, CDR2 FQDESV (reference sequence). CDR3 region: CASSSDRDTGKLFF. In DNA, the CDR3 is TGTGCCAGCAGCTCCGACAGGGATACTGGAAAACTGTTTTTT.

This chain links TRBV6-9 with TRBJ2-1; 11 nucleotides line up with TRBD2. This CDR3 spans 16 amino acids. The V and J ends lost 4 bases and 5 bases, in that order; junction bases with no gene match: 7. Looked up from germline, CDR1 is MNHGY and CDR2 is SVAAGI. The chain's CDR3 is CASSFTIAGGDNEQFF. The CDR3 coding sequence is TGTGCCAGCAGTTTTACAATAGCGGGGGGGGACAATGAGCAGTTCTTC.

The V and J genes are TRBV7-9 and TRBJ2-3, with TRBD2 matching 7 bases. Germline assignment: CDR1 SEHNR and CDR2 FQNEAQ (reference sequence). J lost 2 bases, V lost 4 bases, and 9 bases had no gene match. This CDR3 is 16 amino acids long. The CDR3 here is CASSSIRSGVTDTQYF. The CDR3 DNA reads TGTGCCAGCAGCTCGATCCGAAGCGGGGTCACAGATACGCAGTATTTT.

The rearrangement links TRBV5-6 to TRBJ2-1; D ambiguous. Germline V gives CDR1 SGHDT, CDR2 YYEEEE. V was shortened by 0 bases and J by 10 bases, with 5 bases between the two germline ends. This CDR3 has 11 amino acids. CDR3 sequence (DNA): TGTGCCAGCAGCTTGGGACAAGAGCAGTTCTTC. This encodes CASSLGQEQFF.

This chain joins TRBV7-9 and TRBJ2-5; 7 bases line up with TRBD1. Germline values: CDR1 SEHNR, CDR2 FQNEAQ (reference sequence). The V segment lost 5 bases and the J segment 1 base; nucleotides outside the gene matches: 10. This CDR3 is 16 amino acids long. The DNA for the CDR3 is TGTGCCAGCAGCAATCTCAACCGGGACAGCCAAGAGACCCAGTACTTC. Translating gives CASSNLNRDSQETQYF.

CDR3 loop: CASSFRGSGNQPQHF. CDR3 nucleotides: TGTGCCAGCAGCTTCAGGGGGAGTGGAAATCAGCCCCAGCATTTT. J is TRBJ1-5 and V is TRBV2; 7 nucleotides agree with TRBD1. The CDR3 covers 15 residues. Trimming removed 6 bases from V and 4 bases from J; junction bases left unmatched: 9. In germline, CDR1 is SNHLY, CDR2 FYNNEI.

This clone has just one count. The gene calls are TRBV4-2 and TRBJ2-5, with 13 bases aligning to TRBD2. The tail of the sequence fits TRBJ2-7 better, so the J call may be wrong. The CDR3 covers 18 residues. CDR1 is LGHNA, CDR2 YNFKEQ, per germline. As DNA, the CDR3 is TGTGCCAGCAGCCAACATAGCGCCGGGACTAGCGGGGCCTACGAGCAGTACTTC. Translated: CASSQHSAGTSGAYEQYF.

This clone has only one observation. The chain uses TRBV10-3 and TRBJ2-2; no definite D call. This CDR3 contains 13 residues. Trimming stripped 2 bases from V and 8 bases from J, with 9 bases between. CDR1 is ENHRY and CDR2 is SYGVKD in the germline V gene. This CDR3 is CAISEAGSGELFF. The CDR3 nucleotides read TGTGCCATCAGTGAGGCAGGATCTGGGGAGCTGTTTTTT.

This clone was seen just once. The rearrangement links TRBV11-3 to TRBJ2-1; 9 positions agree with TRBD1. Looked up from germline, CDR1 is SGHNT and CDR2 is YENEEA. With V trimmed by 4 bases and J by 8 bases, 9 bases remained unmatched. The CDR3 loop spans 15 amino acids. CDR3 nucleotide sequence: TGTGCCAGCAGCTCCCGGGACAGGGAGGTCCATGAGCAGTTCTTC. Translated, it gives CASSSRDREVHEQFF.

This clone has just one count. The rearrangement uses TRBV7-9 and TRBJ2-5; D unresolved. TRBJ2-7 explains the end of the DNA better; the J call may be wrong. Germline CDR1 and CDR2: SEHNR and FQNEAQ (reference sequence). This CDR3 has 12 amino acids. CDR3 sequence reads: CASSFSNYEQYF. As DNA, the CDR3 is TGTGCCAGCAGCTTTTCAAATTACGAGCAGTACTTC.

The genes are TRBV5-4 and TRBJ2-3; tentatively, D is TRBD2 (5 bases). The CDR3 contains 13 residues. Trimming took off 7 bases at V and 3 bases at J, with 12 bases between the two ends. Germline V CDR1 and CDR2: SGHNT, YYREEE (reference sequence). The CDR3 nucleotides are TGTGCCAGCCCTGGCCGGGAAACAGATACGCAGTATTTT. This translates into CASPGRETDTQYF.

The chain recombines TRBV6-5 with TRBJ1-6; D not resolved. Germline V gives CDR1 MNHEY, CDR2 SVGAGI. V lost 6 bases and J 9 bases, leaving 15 bases between the germline ends. The CDR3 contains 14 residues. CDR3 amino acids: CASSLGHSASPLHF. CDR3 coding DNA: TGTGCCAGCAGCCTTGGGCATTCTGCTTCACCCCTCCACTTT.